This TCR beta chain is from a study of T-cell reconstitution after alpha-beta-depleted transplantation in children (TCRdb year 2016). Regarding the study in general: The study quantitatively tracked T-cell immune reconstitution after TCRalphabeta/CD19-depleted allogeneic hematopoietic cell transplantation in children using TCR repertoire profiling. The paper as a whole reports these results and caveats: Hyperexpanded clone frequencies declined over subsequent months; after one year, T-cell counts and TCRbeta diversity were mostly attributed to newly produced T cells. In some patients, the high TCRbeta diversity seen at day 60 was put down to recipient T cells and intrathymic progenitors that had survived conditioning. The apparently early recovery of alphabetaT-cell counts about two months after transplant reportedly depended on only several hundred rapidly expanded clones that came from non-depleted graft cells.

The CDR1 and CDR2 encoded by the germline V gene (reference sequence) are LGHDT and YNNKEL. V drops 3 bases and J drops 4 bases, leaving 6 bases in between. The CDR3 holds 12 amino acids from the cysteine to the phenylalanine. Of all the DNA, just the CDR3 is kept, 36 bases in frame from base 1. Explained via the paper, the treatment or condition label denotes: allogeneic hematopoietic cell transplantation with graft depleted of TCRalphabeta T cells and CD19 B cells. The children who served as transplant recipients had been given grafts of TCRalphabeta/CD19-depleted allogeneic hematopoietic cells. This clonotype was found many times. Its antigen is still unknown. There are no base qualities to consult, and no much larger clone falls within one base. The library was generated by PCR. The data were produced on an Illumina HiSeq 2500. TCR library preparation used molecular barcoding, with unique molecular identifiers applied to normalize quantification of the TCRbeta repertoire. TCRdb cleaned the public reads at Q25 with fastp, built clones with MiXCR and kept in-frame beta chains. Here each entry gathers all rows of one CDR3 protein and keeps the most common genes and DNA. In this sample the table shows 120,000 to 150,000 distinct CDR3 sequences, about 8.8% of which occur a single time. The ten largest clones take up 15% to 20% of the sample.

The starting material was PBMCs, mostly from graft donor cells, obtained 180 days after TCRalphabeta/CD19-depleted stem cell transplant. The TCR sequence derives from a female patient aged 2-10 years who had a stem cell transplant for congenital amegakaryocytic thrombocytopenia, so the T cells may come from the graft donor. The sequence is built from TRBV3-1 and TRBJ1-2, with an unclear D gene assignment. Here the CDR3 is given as CASSQRFYGYTF. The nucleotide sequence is TGTGCCAGCAGCCAGAGGTTCTATGGCTACACCTTC.